This TCR beta chain derives from a study of a mutant IDH1 vaccine in newly diagnosed glioma. Profiling relied on immunoSEQ multiplex PCR, and the TCRdb table lists in-frame clones only, not all of them. The sample gives about 46,000 clones, 86% of which show up once; around 2.4% is in the top ten. As to time point: baseline, week 1 (first vaccination visit). Treatment: pre-vaccination baseline after standard-of-care therapy. CDR3 length: 10 amino acids. CDR1 is LGHNA, CDR2 YSLEER, per germline. The V and J ends lost 9 bases and 4 bases respectively, with 6 bases between them. This TCR came from a man aged 35-49 years with glioma. The material sequenced was PBMCs, taken from a glioma patient treated with radiotherapy, temozolomide or both. The J gene is TRBJ2-5, the V gene TRBV4-3; perhaps TRBD2 as D (5 bases). The CDR3 region is CARGRETQYF. CDR3 nucleotides: TGCGCCAGGGGGAGAGAGACCCAGTACTTC.